This T cell receptor beta chain was identified during a study of metastatic and nonmetastatic thyroid tumors. Across the study: Where malignant and benign thyroid patients were concerned, repertoires were compared across blood and tumor or nodule tissue. The study's findings and limits: Malignant thyroid tumors reportedly exceeded benign nodules significantly in TCR beta diversity, with the difference appearing in blood and tumor.

There were no patients who had received any treatment before thyroid surgery. In the original workflow: Between-group CDR3 differences, defined by clinicopathological status, yielded a distant-metastasis classifier for papillary thyroid cancer. TCRdb re-clonotyped the PCR reads through MiXCR. TCRdb's processing, not the authors' own work, is the source of the V and J calls. Of 25,000 to 35,000 clones in the sample, roughly 25% were seen once. The V end lost 1 base, the J end lost 3 bases, and 9 bases lay between the germline ends. The length of the CDR3 is 14 residues. Germline V gene data show CDR1 as SGHTA and CDR2 as FQGNSA. This clone was observed many times. The antigen is undetermined.

This TCR was sampled from a female donor with papillary thyroid cancer or a benign thyroid nodule (not recorded which). Some clones in this sample may be carry-over from other donors' samples. The chain employs TRBV7-2 and TRBJ2-5; a weak D match, TRBD2 (6 bases). Sequences were obtained from blood. The DNA for the CDR3 is TGTGCCAGCAGCTTAGTTAGCGGAGAAGAGACCCAGTACTTC. This sequence encodes CASSLVSGEETQYF.